This T cell receptor (beta chain) was obtained from a study of blood T cell repertoires in COVID-19. Notes on this clone: This could be a read error, since a much larger clone is one nucleotide away.

Sequenced by immunoSEQ multiplex PCR; TCRdb stores in-frame clones only, minus some. Of roughly 220,000 clones listed, around 84% are singletons. The length of the CDR3 is 13 residues. The germline V gene has CDR1 SGHKS and CDR2 YYEKEE (reference sequence). V lost 0 bases and J 1 base, leaving 4 bases between the germline ends. The chain recombines TRBV5-5 with TRBJ1-1; D gene unclear. This sequence originates from a man younger than 45 with acute COVID-19. The sample comprised PBMCs or T cells enriched from blood (not recorded which). CDR3 in DNA: TGTGCCAGCAGCTTGGAACAGAACACTGAAGCTTTCTTT. Translating it yields CASSLEQNTEAFF.